Listed below are T cell receptor beta chains from one sample, sequenced in a study of blood T cell repertoires in COVID-19. Sequenced by immunoSEQ multiplex PCR; TCRdb stores in-frame clones only, minus some. Found here are fewer than 250,000 clones, 80% to 90% of them singletons; the top ten hold just over 0.7%. What was sequenced was peripheral blood. These receptor sequences come from a man aged 35-49 years with acute or convalescent COVID-19. Both conserved end residues are part of each CDR3. The D gene is left open where the match is weak. The listing skips clone size in some rows; elsewhere it reads once, few, many or a size class.

V	D	size	J	DNA	CDR3
TRBV21-1	.	.	TRBJ2-3	TGTGCCAGCAGCAAATCGTGGTCGAGCGGGGGGATTACAGATACGCAGTATTTT	CASSKSWSSGGITDTQYF
TRBV7-9	TRBD2	.	TRBJ2-7	TGTGCCAGCAGCGCTAACTCGGGACTAGCGGGCGTGGGAGCCTACGAGCAGTACTTC	CASSANSGLAGVGAYEQYF
TRBV19	TRBD1	.	TRBJ1-1	TGTGCCAGTAGGGGGGCAGGGGGACGGAACACTGAAGCTTTCTTT	CASRGAGGRNTEAFF
TRBV6-5	.	.	TRBJ1-5	TGTGCCAGCTCCGTCGGGACATCCCTTATTCCCCAGCATTTT	CASSVGTSLIPQHF
TRBV30	.	few	TRBJ2-7	TGTGCCTGGACAGGGGGAGGATACGAGCAGTACTTC	CAWTGGGYEQYF
TRBV6-2/TRBV6-3	.	.	TRBJ2-2	TGTGCCAGCAGCATACAGACAGGAATATACACCGGGGAGCTGTTTTTT	CASSIQTGIYTGELFF
TRBV6-5	TRBD1	.	TRBJ2-5	TGTGCCAGCAGTTACGGGACAGGGAGGGAGACCCAGTACTTC	CASSYGTGRETQYF
TRBV3-1/TRBV3-2	TRBD2	.	TRBJ2-7	TGTGCCAGCAGCCAACCTCCCGGGATAGCGGGGCGGGGCGAGCAGTACTTC	CASSQPPGIAGRGEQYF
TRBV30	.	.	TRBJ1-1	TGTGCCTGGAGGCCTACAGGACCTGAAGCTTTCTTT	CAWRPTGPEAFF
TRBV7-9	TRBD2	.	TRBJ2-1	TGTGCCAGCAGCTCGCCCCAGCGGGGGGGCCAGAGCTCCTACAATGAGCAGTTCTTC	CASSSPQRGGQSSYNEQFF
TRBV27	TRBD1	.	TRBJ1-1	TGTGCCAGCAGTCCTGCTCCAGGGGGGAACACTGAAGCTTTCTTT	CASSPAPGGNTEAFF
TRBV19	.	.	TRBJ2-1	TGTGCCAGTAGGTTCGGGGCCGGGAGCTCCTACAATGAGCAGTTCTTC	CASRFGAGSSYNEQFF
TRBV5-4	TRBD1	.	TRBJ1-2	TGTGCCAGCAGTCAAGGGACAGGAGGCGATAACTATGGCTACACCTTC	CASSQGTGGDNYGYTF
TRBV27	.	.	TRBJ2-7	TGTGCCAGCAGCCCAGGTTTATCCTACGAGCAGTACTTC	CASSPGLSYEQYF
TRBV2	TRBD1	.	TRBJ1-1	TGTGCCAGCAGGAGGACAGGGGTTAACACTGAAGCTTTCTTT	CASRRTGVNTEAFF
TRBV5-1	.	.	TRBJ2-7	TGCGCCAGCAGCTTTGGGGGGGGCTCCCTCTCCTACGAGCAGTACTTC	CASSFGGGSLSYEQYF
TRBV11-2	TRBD2	.	TRBJ2-7	TGTGCCAGCAGCGGACGCCGCGGGAGCTCCTACGAGCAGTACTTC	CASSGRRGSSYEQYF
TRBV7-3	.	.	TRBJ2-6	TGTGCCAGCAGCTATCAGGGGAACTCTGGGGCCAACGTCCTGACTTTC	CASSYQGNSGANVLTF
TRBV19	TRBD1	few	TRBJ1-1	TGTGCCAGTACCTCCTCGAGACGGACAGGGAACATGAACACTGAAGCTTTCTTT	CASTSSRRTGNMNTEAFF
TRBV7-9	TRBD1	few	TRBJ2-7	TGTGCCAGCAGTAATACAGGGGGCCCATTCTACGAGCAGTACTTC	CASSNTGGPFYEQYF
TRBV20-1	TRBD1	.	TRBJ2-7	TGCAGTGCTGCCCCCGGGACAGGGTTGTACTTC	CSAAPGTGLYF
TRBV19	.	.	TRBJ1-2	TGTGCCAGTAGTATATATCAGCCCGGCCCAGGGGCCGGCTACACCTTC	CASSIYQPGPGAGYTF
TRBV10-1	.	once	TRBJ1-1	TGCGCCAGCAGTGAGTCTGGGCGGAACACTGAAGCTTTCTTT	CASSESGRNTEAFF
TRBV9	.	.	TRBJ2-6	TGTGCCAGCAGCACCTATCTCCCGGGGGCCAACGTCCTGACTTTC	CASSTYLPGANVLTF
TRBV6-5	TRBD2	.	TRBJ2-7	TGTGCCAGCCAGTTTTCATCCCGGGAGGGCTACGAGCAGTACTTC	CASQFSSREGYEQYF